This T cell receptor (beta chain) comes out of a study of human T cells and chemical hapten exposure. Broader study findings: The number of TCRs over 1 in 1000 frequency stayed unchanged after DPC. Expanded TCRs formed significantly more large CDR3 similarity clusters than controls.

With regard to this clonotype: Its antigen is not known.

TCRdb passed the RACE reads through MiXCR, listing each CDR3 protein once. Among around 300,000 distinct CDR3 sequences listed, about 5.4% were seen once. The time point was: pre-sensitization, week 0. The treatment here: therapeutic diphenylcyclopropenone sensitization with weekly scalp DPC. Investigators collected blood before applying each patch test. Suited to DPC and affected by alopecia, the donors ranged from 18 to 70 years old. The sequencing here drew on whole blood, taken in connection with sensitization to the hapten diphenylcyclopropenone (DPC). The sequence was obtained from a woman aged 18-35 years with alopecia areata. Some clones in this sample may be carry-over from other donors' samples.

The CDR3 loop reads CSARDLAAQNTEAFF. In nucleotides, the CDR3 is TGCAGTGCTAGAGATTTGGCGGCTCAGAACACTGAAGCTTTCTTT. The rearrangement links TRBV20-1 to TRBJ1-1; D remains ambiguous. The CDR3 runs to 15 residues. Germline V gene sequence: CDR1 DFQATT, CDR2 SNEGSKA (reference sequence). With 0 bases removed from V and 1 base from J, the gap between germline ends came to 12 bases.